The rows below give T cell receptor beta chains drawn from one sample of a study of T cells after yellow fever vaccination. TCRdb reanalysed the 5' RACE reads using MiXCR and keeps one entry per CDR3 protein. The sample contains more than 35,000 distinct CDR3 sequences, roughly 7% of which appear only once. This sample comprised CD8+ T cells not binding an NS4B(214-222) dextramer, sorted from PBMCs, obtained 45 days after the yellow fever booster vaccination. These receptors all stem from a man younger than 40 who received the YFV17D yellow fever vaccine. Both conserved end residues are part of each CDR3. The order of the fields is V gene, J gene, clone size, D gene, CDR3 protein, CDR3 DNA. The D gene is left open where the match is weak. Expanded clones get a size class; other rows say once, few or many, or leave the size out.

>TRBV6-5|TRBJ2-2|many|.
CASSYSGGLGELFF
TGTGCCAGCAGTTACTCCGGAGGTCTCGGGGAGCTGTTTTTT
>TRBV9|TRBJ2-7|many|.
CASSATGSGEQYF
TGTGCCAGCAGCGCTACAGGGTCGGGGGAGCAGTACTTC
>TRBV27|TRBJ1-1|.|.
CASSLAGATEAFF
TGTGCCAGCAGCCTGGCAGGGGCCACTGAAGCTTTCTTT
>TRBV6-6|TRBJ2-7|few|.
CASSYDAAYEQYF
TGTGCCAGCAGTTACGATGCGGCCTACGAGCAGTACTTC
>TRBV29-1|TRBJ1-2|many|.
CSFTEGDNYGYTF
TGCAGCTTCACGGAAGGAGATAACTATGGCTACACCTTC
>TRBV29-1|TRBJ2-7|many|TRBD2
CSVYLGTSYEQYF
TGCAGCGTATACCTAGGGACTAGCTACGAGCAGTACTTC
>TRBV12-3/TRBV12-4|TRBJ2-7|many|.
CASNFGGRSYEQYF
TGTGCCAGCAATTTCGGAGGAAGGTCCTACGAGCAGTACTTC
>TRBV7-9|TRBJ1-2|many|.
CASSLGPAGTF
TGTGCCAGCAGCTTAGGACCGGCGGGCACCTTC
>TRBV7-7|TRBJ2-1|many|.
CASSLTAYNEQFF
TGTGCCAGCAGCTTGACGGCCTACAATGAGCAGTTCTTC
>TRBV3-1|TRBJ2-2|many|TRBD2
CASSQTRGLAANTGELFF
TGTGCCAGCAGCCAAACTCGGGGACTAGCGGCGAACACCGGGGAGCTGTTTTTT
>TRBV10-3|TRBJ2-3|many|.
CAISEWAGPPDTQYF
TGTGCCATCAGTGAATGGGCGGGACCCCCAGATACGCAGTATTTT
>TRBV7-7|TRBJ2-2|many|TRBD2
CASSSGLAGSNTGELFF
TGTGCTAGCAGCTCGGGACTAGCGGGAAGTAACACCGGGGAGCTGTTTTTT
>TRBV20-1|TRBJ2-7|few|TRBD2
CSASGEREVYEQYF
TGCAGTGCTAGTGGGGAGCGGGAGGTCTACGAGCAGTACTTC
>TRBV7-2|TRBJ2-1|.|TRBD2
CASSLLAGESSLQFF
TGTGCCAGCAGCTTACTAGCGGGAGAATCTTCTCTTCAGTTCTTC
>TRBV2|TRBJ2-3|many|.
CASRTDNTDTQYF
TGTGCCAGCAGGACAGATAACACAGATACGCAGTATTTT
>TRBV29-1|TRBJ1-2|many|TRBD1
CSVQGAGGYTF
TGCAGCGTGCAGGGGGCGGGAGGCTACACCTTC
>TRBV9|TRBJ2-4|many|.
CASAGTAAPYAKNIQYF
TGTGCCAGCGCTGGGACTGCAGCTCCCTACGCCAAAAACATTCAGTACTTC
>TRBV7-9|TRBJ2-7|many|.
CASSPPSGDGGSYEQYF
TGTGCCAGCAGTCCACCGTCAGGGGATGGGGGATCCTACGAGCAGTACTTC
>TRBV7-2|TRBJ2-7|.|.
CASSPRDPTYEQYF
TGTGCCAGCAGCCCTCGAGACCCTACCTACGAGCAGTACTTC
>TRBV12-3/TRBV12-4|TRBJ1-4|many|.
CASTSGLPYEKLFF
TGTGCCAGCACCTCGGGACTCCCGTATGAAAAACTGTTTTTT
>TRBV19|TRBJ2-5|many|.
CASSIDSGQETQYF
TGTGCCAGTAGTATAGACAGCGGACAAGAGACCCAGTACTTC
>TRBV6-2/TRBV6-3|TRBJ2-1|many|TRBD2
CASSARTRGIHEQFF
TGTGCCAGCAGTGCGCGGACTAGAGGGATCCATGAGCAGTTCTTC
>TRBV23-1|TRBJ2-1|many|TRBD2
CASRDQTSGYNEQFF
TGCGCCAGCAGAGACCAGACTAGCGGGTACAATGAGCAGTTCTTC
>TRBV20-1|TRBJ1-1|many|.
CSAEHLGPEAFF
TGCAGTGCCGAACATCTGGGCCCTGAAGCTTTCTTT
>TRBV28|TRBJ2-2|many|.
CASSFSRANTGELFF
TGTGCCAGCAGCTTCTCGCGGGCGAACACCGGGGAGCTGTTTTTT
>TRBV15|TRBJ2-7|many|TRBD1
CATSSTTGGYEQYF
TGTGCCACCAGCTCGACGACAGGGGGCTACGAGCAGTACTTC
>TRBV5-1|TRBJ2-7|many|.
CASSLSTGITNEQYF
TGCGCCAGCAGCTTGTCAACAGGGATCACCAACGAGCAGTACTTC
>TRBV7-8|TRBJ2-1|.|TRBD1
CASSPSTGGIEQFF
TGTGCCAGCAGCCCATCAACAGGGGGCATTGAGCAGTTCTTC
>TRBV4-1|TRBJ2-5|many|.
CASSPLTGEETQYF
TGCGCCAGCAGCCCCCTGACTGGGGAAGAGACCCAGTACTTC
>TRBV27|TRBJ2-7|many|.
CASSLSPPGTGRYEQYF
TGTGCCAGCAGTTTATCGCCACCCGGGACGGGACGATACGAGCAGTACTTC
>TRBV6-5|TRBJ2-7|many|.
CASSYTPQTGGEQYF
TGTGCCAGCAGTTACACCCCCCAGACCGGGGGCGAGCAGTACTTC
>TRBV30|TRBJ2-1|few|.
CACSLTGFWNEQFF
TGTGCCTGTTCCTTAACGGGGTTTTGGAATGAGCAGTTCTTC
>TRBV6-1|TRBJ2-2|many|TRBD2
CASKTLSGRTTGELFF
TGTGCCAGCAAAACCCTTAGCGGGCGCACTACCGGGGAGCTGTTTTTT
>TRBV5-1|TRBJ2-5|many|TRBD1
CASSLSTGYQETQYF
TGCGCCAGCAGCTTGTCGACAGGGTACCAAGAGACCCAGTACTTC
>TRBV11-2|TRBJ1-1|many|.
CASSLIDKPGDTEAFF
TGTGCCAGCAGCTTAATCGACAAGCCCGGGGACACTGAAGCTTTCTTT
>TRBV27|TRBJ2-7|many|TRBD2
CASSLLGTSVFEQYF
TGTGCCAGCAGCCTACTAGGGACTAGCGTTTTCGAGCAGTACTTC
>TRBV30|TRBJ2-7|many|TRBD2
CAWGLAGIAYEQYF
TGTGCCTGGGGACTAGCGGGAATCGCCTACGAGCAGTACTTC
>TRBV19|TRBJ2-1|many|TRBD2
CASKRGGRHNEQFF
TGTGCCAGTAAGCGCGGCGGGAGGCACAATGAGCAGTTCTTC
>TRBV29-1|TRBJ2-7|many|TRBD1
CSVGVGTGAFEQYF
TGCAGCGTCGGAGTTGGGACAGGGGCTTTCGAGCAGTACTTC
>TRBV10-3|TRBJ2-1|.|.
CAIREGGSEQFF
TGTGCCATCAGAGAAGGAGGGAGTGAGCAGTTCTTC
>TRBV29-1|TRBJ2-2|many|.
CSTKEPNTGELFF
TGCAGCACCAAGGAGCCGAACACCGGGGAGCTGTTTTTT
>TRBV7-2|TRBJ1-1|.|TRBD1
CASTLLTGGDTEAFF
TGTGCCAGCACCCTCTTGACAGGGGGCGACACTGAAGCTTTCTTT
>TRBV27|TRBJ2-1|.|.
CASSLHVGEQFF
TGTGCCAGCAGTTTACACGTAGGTGAGCAGTTCTTC